This TCR beta chain was captured in a study of T-cell memory formation after mild COVID-19 (dated by TCRdb to about 2021). Notes on the research overall: TCR sequence clusters from the two donors were largely donor specific. T-cell clones expanding and contracting after mild COVID-19 in two donors were tracked by longitudinal TCRalpha and TCRbeta repertoire sequencing. Two young, previously healthy adult volunteers made up the cohort, one male and one female.

The CDR3 spans 14 residues, from the cysteine through the phenylalanine. The sequence is cut down to CDR3 DNA, 42 bases in frame from base 1. For this chain, trimming is 4 bases at the V end and 10 bases at the J end, and the number of junction bases without a gene match is 8. Sequences LGHDT (CDR1) and YNNKEL (CDR2) are obtained from the germline V gene (reference sequence). The sample was run on an Illumina NovaSeq 6000. cDNA libraries for TCRalpha and TCRbeta were prepared by 5'RACE using constant-segment primers, with sample barcodes and unique molecular identifiers added. RNA was extracted from every sample with Trizol reagent. Libraries were amplified in two PCR steps, with a second sample barcode and Illumina TruSeq adapters added in the second step. The libraries were sequenced on an Illumina NovaSeq using 2 x 150 bp paired-end reads. The authors processed their data as follows. With migec v1.2.7, reads were demultiplexed and then collapsed into UMI-guided consensus sequences. Using mixcr v2.1.11, the UMI consensuses were aligned to TRA and TRB V and J templates and assembled into clonotypes. Expanded or contracted clonotypes were those called significant by both edgeR and NoisET, with noise models trained on biological replicates. For edgeR calls, the thresholds were a false discovery rate-adjusted p below 0.01 and a log2 fold-change of 1. As an exploratory analysis of dynamics, max-normalized trajectories of the 1000 most abundant clonotypes were examined by PCA with hierarchical clustering. Separately sequenced CD4+ and CD8+ repertoires were used to assign the CD4 or CD8 phenotype of responding clones. TCRdb passed the public sequencing reads through fastp at Q25 and MiXCR, retaining productive beta sequences. Entries are consolidated by CDR3 protein sequence, retaining the most common genes and DNA. TCRdb's processing, not the authors' own work, is the source of the V and J calls. The sample yields approximately 450,000 distinct CDR3 sequences; 15% to 20% were counted once. The ten most abundant clones make up roughly 12% of the sample.

Ficoll-Paque density gradient centrifugation was used to isolate PBMCs. Overall study outcomes, separate from this receptor: Clones contracting from day 15 to 85 had balanced CD4/CD8 phenotypes, while a second wave expanding from day 15 to 37 was biased towards CD4+. Contracting CD4+ clones were found mainly in CM and EM memory subsets, while CD8+ clones were enriched in EMRA. Whether the second-wave clones peaking on day 37 were SARS-CoV-2 specific was not confirmed. Only a couple of mild cases were covered by the study, and larger cohorts that include severe cases with pre-infection samples were considered necessary. The detection of some responding clones in pre-infection memory suggests that pre-existing cross-reactive memory T cells joined the SARS-CoV-2 response.

A note on this clonotype: It has no known antigen specificity. Per-nucleotide qualities are absent, and no much larger clonotype sits a single base away.

Specimen: PBMCs or a T cell subset sorted from them (not recorded which). The rearrangement combines TRBV3-1 with TRBJ2-1; 9 bases in the middle match TRBD2. This TCR was recovered from an adult woman who had mild COVID-19 (a few samples of this study predate the infection). The sample titles of this study are shuffled in the database, so cell type and time point are left out; the donor was told from shared clones. The CDR3 region reads CASSPLAGDGEQFF. The sequenced DNA is TGTGCCAGCAGCCCGTTAGCGGGAGATGGAGAGCAGTTCTTC.